These T cell receptor beta chains were read from a single sample in a study of cytomegalovirus exposure and HLA in healthy donors. Measured with immunoSEQ multiplex PCR; TCRdb has only the in-frame clones, and not every one. The repertoire holds 97,000 or so clones, with 87% as singletons. What was sequenced was PBMCs. The receptors were gathered from a young woman in good health and CMV-seronegative. The CDR3 runs from the conserved cysteine through the conserved F or W. The D gene is left open where the match is weak. The size of a clone is reported for some rows only, either as once, few or many, or as a class for expanded clones.

J: TRBJ2-7; D: TRBD2; size: once; V: TRBV11-1; CDR3: CASSLAGGPYEQYF; DNA: TGTGCCAGCAGCCTAGCGGGGGGACCCTACGAGCAGTACTTC
J: TRBJ1-4; D: TRBD1; size: -; V: TRBV7-9; CDR3: CASSFRTGGVSNEKLFF; DNA: TGTGCCAGCAGCTTCAGGACAGGGGGCGTTTCTAATGAAAAACTGTTTTTT
J: TRBJ1-5; D: -; size: few; V: TRBV28; CDR3: CASSLDQGMGQPQHF; DNA: TGTGCCAGCAGTTTAGATCAGGGGATGGGTCAGCCCCAGCATTTT
J: TRBJ2-1; D: -; size: -; V: TRBV4-1; CDR3: CASSPVGRDYNEQFF; DNA: TGCGCCAGCAGCCCTGTAGGGCGGGACTACAATGAGCAGTTCTTC
J: TRBJ2-1; D: TRBD1; size: -; V: TRBV28; CDR3: CASRGQASYNEQFF; DNA: TGTGCCAGCAGGGGACAGGCCTCCTACAATGAGCAGTTCTTC
J: TRBJ2-3; D: TRBD2; size: once; V: TRBV5-4; CDR3: CASSLAASGGANTQYF; DNA: TGTGCCAGCAGCTTGGCAGCTAGCGGGGGGGCAAATACGCAGTATTTT
J: TRBJ2-2; D: -; size: -; V: TRBV5-6; CDR3: CASSLIGANTGELFF; DNA: TGTGCCAGCAGCTTGATAGGGGCGAACACCGGGGAGCTGTTTTTT
J: TRBJ2-5; D: -; size: -; V: TRBV5-6; CDR3: CASSRSWGVQETQYF; DNA: TGTGCCAGCAGCCGCTCGTGGGGGGTCCAAGAGACCCAGTACTTC
J: TRBJ2-5; D: TRBD2; size: -; V: TRBV11-2; CDR3: CASSSPREGAETQYF; DNA: TGTGCCAGCAGCTCCCCCCGGGAGGGAGCGGAGACCCAGTACTTC
J: TRBJ1-1; D: TRBD1; size: -; V: TRBV27; CDR3: CASSLYQGAQEAFF; DNA: TGTGCCAGCAGTTTGTATCAGGGGGCGCAAGAAGCTTTCTTT
J: TRBJ1-5; D: -; size: -; V: TRBV5-1; CDR3: CASSLDTNSNQPQHF; DNA: TGCGCCAGCAGCTTGGACACCAATAGCAATCAGCCCCAGCATTTT
J: TRBJ1-3; D: -; size: -; V: TRBV10-3; CDR3: CAISESSSGNTIYF; DNA: TGTGCCATCAGTGAGTCGAGCTCTGGAAACACCATATATTTT
J: TRBJ1-2; D: TRBD1; size: -; V: TRBV2; CDR3: CASSRDRAYGYTF; DNA: TGTGCCAGCAGCCGGGACAGGGCCTATGGCTACACCTTC
J: TRBJ1-2; D: -; size: -; V: TRBV25-1; CDR3: CASSSTYRDANYGYTF; DNA: TGTGCCAGCAGTTCAACATACAGGGATGCTAACTATGGCTACACCTTC
J: TRBJ2-7; D: -; size: -; V: TRBV13; CDR3: CASSLMSYYEQYF; DNA: TGTGCCAGCAGCTTAATGAGTTACTACGAGCAGTACTTC
J: TRBJ2-3; D: TRBD2; size: -; V: TRBV7-9; CDR3: CASSDVTGGATDTQYF; DNA: TGTGCCAGCAGCGACGTAACCGGGGGGGCCACAGATACGCAGTATTTT
J: TRBJ1-1; D: TRBD1; size: -; V: TRBV5-1; CDR3: CASSSGTVLDTEAFF; DNA: TGCGCCAGCAGCTCCGGGACAGTTCTCGACACTGAAGCTTTCTTT
J: TRBJ2-7; D: -; size: -; V: TRBV7-2; CDR3: CASSQRYSSYEQYF; DNA: TGTGCCAGCAGCCAAAGATATAGCTCCTACGAGCAGTACTTC
J: TRBJ2-5; D: TRBD1; size: once; V: TRBV7-3; CDR3: CASSRDREPQYF; DNA: TGTGCCAGCAGCCGGGACAGGGAACCCCAGTACTTC
J: TRBJ2-7; D: -; size: -; V: TRBV7-9; CDR3: CASSLSGEQYF; DNA: TGTGCCAGCAGCCTGTCCGGGGAGCAGTACTTC
J: TRBJ2-7; D: -; size: -; V: TRBV20-1; CDR3: CSATGVGEQYF; DNA: TGCAGTGCTACCGGGGTTGGCGAGCAGTACTTC
J: TRBJ2-7; D: -; size: -; V: TRBV6-5; CDR3: CASSYRGREPPYEQYF; DNA: TGTGCCAGCAGTTACAGGGGAAGGGAACCCCCCTACGAGCAGTACTTC
J: TRBJ2-7; D: TRBD1; size: -; V: TRBV27; CDR3: CASSSRGQPSYEQYF; DNA: TGTGCCAGCAGCTCAAGGGGACAGCCCTCCTACGAGCAGTACTTC
J: TRBJ1-4; D: -; size: -; V: TRBV6-5; CDR3: CASSYSRGTNEKLFF; DNA: TGTGCCAGCAGTTACTCTAGGGGAACTAATGAAAAACTGTTTTTT
J: TRBJ2-2; D: -; size: -; V: TRBV29-1; CDR3: CSVDYSASGELFF; DNA: TGCAGCGTCGATTACAGTGCTTCCGGGGAGCTGTTTTTT
J: TRBJ2-3; D: -; size: -; V: TRBV5-1; CDR3: CASPPASGRTDTQYF; DNA: TGCGCCAGCCCCCCCGCGAGCGGTCGCACAGATACGCAGTATTTT
J: TRBJ2-7; D: -; size: -; V: TRBV20-1; CDR3: CSPFSYEQYF; DNA: TGCAGTCCCTTTTCCTACGAGCAGTACTTC
J: TRBJ1-5; D: TRBD1; size: few; V: TRBV27; CDR3: CASSLATGSNQPQHF; DNA: TGTGCCAGCAGTTTAGCGACAGGGTCAAATCAGCCCCAGCATTTT
J: TRBJ2-2; D: -; size: -; V: TRBV27; CDR3: CASSSASPGYSTGELFF; DNA: TGTGCCAGCAGTTCCGCATCCCCAGGGTATAGCACCGGGGAGCTGTTTTTT
J: TRBJ2-7; D: TRBD1; size: -; V: TRBV10-3; CDR3: CAQSSSGQPYEQYF; DNA: TGTGCCCAAAGTTCTTCGGGACAGCCCTACGAGCAGTACTTC
J: TRBJ2-5; D: TRBD2; size: -; V: TRBV5-1; CDR3: CASSLSTLAEQETQYF; DNA: TGCGCCAGCAGTTTATCGACCCTAGCGGAGCAAGAGACCCAGTACTTC
J: TRBJ2-3; D: TRBD2; size: -; V: TRBV2; CDR3: CASSITSGRTDTQYF; DNA: TGTGCCAGCAGCATAACTAGCGGGAGGACAGATACGCAGTATTTT
J: TRBJ2-1; D: -; size: -; V: TRBV29-1; CDR3: CSALLMGDRFF; DNA: TGCAGCGCTCTCCTCATGGGAGATCGGTTCTTC
J: TRBJ2-1; D: TRBD1; size: -; V: TRBV9; CDR3: CASSVGQSYNEQFF; DNA: TGTGCCAGCAGCGTGGGACAGTCCTACAATGAGCAGTTCTTC
J: TRBJ2-1; D: -; size: -; V: TRBV7-2; CDR3: CASSSVQGYEQFF; DNA: TGTGCCAGCAGCAGCGTACAGGGCTATGAGCAGTTCTTC
J: TRBJ1-1; D: -; size: once; V: TRBV5-8; CDR3: CASSFRRGYTEAFF; DNA: TGTGCCAGCAGCTTCCGTCGAGGGTACACTGAAGCTTTCTTT
J: TRBJ2-3; D: -; size: once; V: TRBV20-1; CDR3: CSAGSRDTQYF; DNA: TGCAGTGCTGGTTCTAGGGATACGCAGTATTTT
J: TRBJ2-3; D: -; size: -; V: TRBV9; CDR3: CASSAGLLMDTQYF; DNA: TGTGCCAGCAGCGCGGGACTGCTTATGGATACGCAGTATTTT